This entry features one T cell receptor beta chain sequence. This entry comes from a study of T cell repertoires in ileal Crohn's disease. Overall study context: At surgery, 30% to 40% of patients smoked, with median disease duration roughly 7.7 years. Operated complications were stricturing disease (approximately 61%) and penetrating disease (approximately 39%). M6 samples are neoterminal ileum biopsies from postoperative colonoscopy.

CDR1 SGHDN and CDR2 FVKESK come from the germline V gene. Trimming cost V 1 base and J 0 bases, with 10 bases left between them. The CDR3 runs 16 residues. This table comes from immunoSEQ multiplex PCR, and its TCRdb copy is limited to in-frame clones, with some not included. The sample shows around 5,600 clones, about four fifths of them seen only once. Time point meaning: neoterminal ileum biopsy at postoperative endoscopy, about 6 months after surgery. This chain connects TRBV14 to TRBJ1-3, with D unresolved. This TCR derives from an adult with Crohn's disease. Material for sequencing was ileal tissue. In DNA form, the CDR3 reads TGTGCCAGCAGCCAAGGGTCGCGGTCCTCTGGAAACACCATATATTTT. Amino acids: CASSQGSRSSGNTIYF. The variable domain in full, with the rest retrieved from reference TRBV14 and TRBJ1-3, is EAGVTQFPSHSVIEKGQTVTLRCDPISGHDNLYWYRRVMGKEIKFLLHFVKESKQDESGMPNNRFLAERTGGTYSTLKVQPAELEDSGVYFCASSQGSRSSGNTIYFGEGSWLTVV.